The rows below give T cell receptor beta chains drawn from one sample of a study of regulatory T cells in long-lasting Graves disease. Each CDR3 protein gets one entry after TCRdb re-called the multiplex PCR reads with MiXCR. The data contain 450,000 or so distinct CDR3 sequences, roughly 20% of them singletons. Sequenced material: peripheral blood mononuclear cells (PBMCs), taken when the disease was refractory, from a patient treated with antithyroid drugs. These receptors were taken from a female donor with Graves disease. CDR3s include the opening cysteine and the closing phenylalanine or tryptophan. D genes are given only for firm matches. Size values are once, few and many counts, or a class for expanded clones, and some rows have none.

V gene	D gene	clone size	J gene	CDR3 protein	CDR3 DNA
TRBV11-2	TRBD2	many	TRBJ2-7	CASSLVGLASEQYF	TGTGCCAGCAGCTTAGTTGGACTAGCATCCGAGCAGTACTTC
TRBV7-9	NA	few	TRBJ1-5	CASSSGAGLQPQHF	TGTGCCAGCAGCTCCGGTGCGGGGCTTCAGCCCCAGCATTTT
TRBV30	TRBD1	few	TRBJ2-7	CAWSAGQGAHEQYF	TGTGCCTGGAGCGCGGGACAGGGTGCTCACGAGCAGTACTTC
TRBV7-9	NA	NA	TRBJ2-7	CASSRMGLDFSYEQYF	TGTGCCAGCAGCCGGATGGGGCTAGACTTCTCCTACGAGCAGTACTTC
TRBV29-1	TRBD2	many	TRBJ2-5	CSADRAGGETQYF	TGCAGCGCCGACCGCGCGGGGGGAGAGACCCAGTACTTC
TRBV7-2	TRBD2	NA	TRBJ2-1	CASSLGLAGPNEQFF	TGTGCCAGCAGCTTAGGACTAGCGGGTCCCAATGAGCAGTTCTTC
TRBV3-1	NA	many	TRBJ2-7	CASSQDGGSYEQYF	TGTGCCAGCAGCCAAGATGGGGGATCCTACGAGCAGTACTTC
TRBV28	NA	many	TRBJ1-2	CASSLGLGGYGYTF	TGTGCCAGCAGTTTAGGTCTGGGGGGATATGGCTACACCTTC
TRBV11-2	TRBD1	NA	TRBJ1-1	CASRRGGRENTEAFF	TGCGCCAGCAGACGAGGGGGCAGAGAAAACACTGAAGCTTTCTTT
TRBV6-1	TRBD1	many	TRBJ2-7	CASSWGDRVAYEQYF	TGTGCCAGCAGCTGGGGGGACAGGGTCGCCTACGAGCAGTACTTC
TRBV7-8	NA	many	TRBJ1-6	CASRAMQGSYNSPLHF	TGTGCCAGCAGGGCAATGCAGGGATCCTATAATTCACCCCTCCACTTT
TRBV5-1	NA	many	TRBJ1-2	CASSLEGTVYGYTF	TGCGCCAGCAGCTTGGAAGGAACAGTTTATGGCTACACCTTC
TRBV3-1	NA	few	TRBJ2-2	CASSRGTAGATRELFF	TGTGCCAGCAGCCGCGGGACAGCCGGGGCCACCAGGGAGCTGTTTTTT
TRBV2	NA	once	TRBJ2-3	CASSRSGLRTDTQYF	TGTGCCAGCAGCCGTAGCGGACTCCGCACAGATACGCAGTATTTT
TRBV6-4	NA	NA	TRBJ1-5	CASSYLRDTSLPPLPQHF	TGTGCCAGCAGTTACCTCCGGGACACCTCTTTACCTCCCCTCCCCCAGCATTTT
TRBV7-9	TRBD1	many	TRBJ2-7	CASSWGTGGIDEQYF	TGTGCCAGCAGCTGGGGGACAGGGGGCATCGACGAGCAGTACTTC
TRBV5-1	NA	few	TRBJ1-1	CASSTTPQRRTEAFF	TGCGCCAGCAGCACGACCCCCCAAAGACGAACTGAAGCTTTCTTT
TRBV29-1	NA	NA	TRBJ2-3	CSVELGTRVSTDTQYF	TGCAGCGTTGAACTAGGGACTCGCGTTAGCACAGATACGCAGTATTTT
TRBV6-1	TRBD1	NA	TRBJ2-1	CASSKTGGMAYNEQFF	TGTGCCAGCTCAAAAACAGGGGGAATGGCCTACAATGAGCAGTTCTTC
TRBV20-1	TRBD1	few	TRBJ2-4	CSAPLTGSAKNIQYF	TGCAGTGCTCCACTGACAGGGTCAGCCAAAAACATTCAGTACTTC
TRBV30	NA	many	TRBJ2-2	CAWTLVGELFF	TGTGCCTGGACCCTGGTCGGGGAGCTGTTTTTT
TRBV6-1	NA	NA	TRBJ2-4	CASTPGVLAKNIQYF	TGTGCCAGCACCCCCGGGGTCCTAGCCAAAAACATTCAGTACTTC
TRBV2	NA	many	TRBJ1-4	CASRGAGPTNEKLFF	TGTGCCAGCAGGGGAGCGGGCCCGACTAATGAAAAACTGTTTTTT
TRBV14	NA	few	TRBJ2-1	CASSQIQADEQFF	TGTGCCAGCAGCCAAATTCAAGCGGATGAGCAGTTCTTC
TRBV20-1	NA	many	TRBJ1-1	CSARGGQRAEAFF	TGCAGTGCTAGGGGGGGACAACGGGCTGAAGCTTTCTTT
TRBV2	NA	NA	TRBJ1-1	CASSMWGRQDTEAFF	TGTGCCAGCAGTATGTGGGGCAGGCAGGACACTGAAGCTTTCTTT
TRBV20-1	NA	NA	TRBJ1-5	CSARKALSNQPQHF	TGCAGTGCTAGAAAGGCCCTTAGCAATCAGCCCCAGCATTTT
TRBV12-3/TRBV12-4	NA	many	TRBJ2-7	CASSLEVSVGTYEQYF	TGTGCCAGCAGTTTAGAGGTCAGCGTGGGGACCTACGAGCAGTACTTC
TRBV6-2/TRBV6-3	NA	many	TRBJ2-5	CASSFHVTETQYF	TGTGCCAGCAGTTTCCATGTCACTGAGACCCAGTACTTC
TRBV29-1	NA	NA	TRBJ1-2	CSVEGGTYNGYTF	TGCAGCGTTGAAGGGGGGACTTACAATGGCTACACCTTC
TRBV28	NA	many	TRBJ2-7	CASWKGIPSYEQYF	TGTGCCAGCTGGAAGGGGATCCCCTCCTACGAGCAGTACTTC
TRBV6-1	TRBD2	many	TRBJ2-7	CASRRTSGNYEQYF	TGTGCCAGCAGACGGACTAGCGGAAACTACGAGCAGTACTTC
TRBV3-1	NA	many	TRBJ2-7	CASSQDPGSEQYF	TGTGCCAGCAGCCAAGATCCCGGGAGCGAGCAGTACTTC
TRBV19	TRBD2	few	TRBJ2-2	CASSDTSGRDTGELFF	TGTGCCAGTAGCGATACTAGCGGGAGGGACACCGGGGAGCTGTTTTTT
TRBV9	TRBD1	NA	TRBJ1-3	CASTSGTDGNTIYF	TGTGCCAGCACCTCCGGGACAGATGGAAACACCATATATTTT
TRBV29-1	NA	NA	TRBJ1-1	CSVVSQRDGKAFF	TGCAGCGTTGTATCCCAAAGGGACGGGAAAGCTTTCTTT
TRBV11-2	NA	many	TRBJ1-6	CASSLGRTTGPLHF	TGTGCCAGCAGCTTAGGCCGGACTACCGGACCCCTCCACTTT
TRBV5-1	TRBD1	few	TRBJ2-3	CASNKMAPRGSRDTQYF	TGCGCCAGCAACAAGATGGCCCCCAGGGGGTCCCGGGATACGCAGTATTTT
TRBV6-1	NA	NA	TRBJ1-4	CASTRTVEKLFF	TGTGCCAGCACCAGGACGGTTGAAAAACTGTTTTTT
TRBV19	NA	NA	TRBJ1-5	CASTLNAQAGQPQHF	TGTGCCAGTACCCTGAACGCCCAGGCGGGTCAGCCCCAGCATTTT
TRBV6-5	NA	NA	TRBJ2-1	CASSYSVADIYNEQFF	TGTGCCAGCAGTTACTCCGTAGCGGATATCTACAATGAGCAGTTCTTC
TRBV11-3	TRBD1	many	TRBJ1-5	CASSVRDRVNQPQHF	TGTGCCAGCAGCGTCCGGGACAGGGTAAATCAGCCCCAGCATTTT
TRBV7-6	NA	NA	TRBJ2-3	CASSLGIDTQYF	TGTGCCAGCAGCTTAGGGATAGATACGCAGTATTTT
TRBV28	TRBD2	many	TRBJ2-7	CASSGGLAVRYEQYF	TGTGCCAGCAGTGGGGGACTAGCGGTTCGCTACGAGCAGTACTTC
TRBV7-2	NA	NA	TRBJ1-1	CASSKFQGTEAFF	TGTGCCAGCAGCAAATTTCAGGGCACTGAAGCTTTCTTT
TRBV19	NA	NA	TRBJ2-4	CASSILGLDIQYF	TGTGCCAGTAGTATTTTAGGATTGGACATTCAGTACTTC